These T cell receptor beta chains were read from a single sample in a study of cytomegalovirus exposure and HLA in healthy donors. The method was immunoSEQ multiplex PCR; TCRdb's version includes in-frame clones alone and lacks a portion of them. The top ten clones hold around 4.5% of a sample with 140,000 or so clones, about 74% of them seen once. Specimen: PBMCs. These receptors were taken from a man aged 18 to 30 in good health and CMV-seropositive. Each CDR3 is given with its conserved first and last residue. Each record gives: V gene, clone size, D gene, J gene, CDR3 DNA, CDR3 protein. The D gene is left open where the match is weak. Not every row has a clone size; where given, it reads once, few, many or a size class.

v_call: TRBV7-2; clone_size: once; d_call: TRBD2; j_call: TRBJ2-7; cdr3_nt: TGTGCCAGCAGCTCTCGGGGGGGCCCATACGAGCAGTACTTC; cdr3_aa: CASSSRGGPYEQYF
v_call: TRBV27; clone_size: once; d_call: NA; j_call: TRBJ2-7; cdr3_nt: TGTGCCAGCAGTTTACAACCTGACGACTGGTCCGACGAGCAGTACTTC; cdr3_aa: CASSLQPDDWSDEQYF
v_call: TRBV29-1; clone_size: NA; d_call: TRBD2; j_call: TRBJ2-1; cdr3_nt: TGCAGCGGCCAGACTAGCGGAGCAGGGAATGAGCAGTTCTTC; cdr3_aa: CSGQTSGAGNEQFF
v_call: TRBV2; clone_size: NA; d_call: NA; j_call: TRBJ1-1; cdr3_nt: TGTGCCAACTCAAGGGACTGGAACACTGAAGCTTTCTTT; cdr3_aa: CANSRDWNTEAFF
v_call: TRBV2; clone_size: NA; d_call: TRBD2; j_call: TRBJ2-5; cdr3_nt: TGTGCCAGCAGTGATGGGCGGGGGGCAGAGACCCAGTACTTC; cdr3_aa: CASSDGRGAETQYF
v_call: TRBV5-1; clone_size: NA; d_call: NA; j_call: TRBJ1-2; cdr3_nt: TGCGCCAGCAGACAGGAGGGCTATGGCTACACCTTC; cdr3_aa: CASRQEGYGYTF
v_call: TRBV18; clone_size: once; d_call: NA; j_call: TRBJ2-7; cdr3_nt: TGTGCCAGCTCACCCCCCGGGTCCTACGAGCAGTACTTC; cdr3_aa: CASSPPGSYEQYF
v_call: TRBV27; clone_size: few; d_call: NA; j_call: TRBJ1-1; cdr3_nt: TGTGCCAGCCGTCGGGCGGGGGGCACTGAAGCTTTCTTT; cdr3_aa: CASRRAGGTEAFF
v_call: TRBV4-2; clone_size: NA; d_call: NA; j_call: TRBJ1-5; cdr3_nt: TGTGCCAGCAGCCAGGACACCGGCGGGGGGGATAGCAATCAGCCCCAGCATTTT; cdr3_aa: CASSQDTGGGDSNQPQHF
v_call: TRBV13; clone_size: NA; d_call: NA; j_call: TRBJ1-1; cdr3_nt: TGTGCCAGCACCCAGGGGCAGGGAGTAGGAACTGAAGCTTTCTTT; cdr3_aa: CASTQGQGVGTEAFF
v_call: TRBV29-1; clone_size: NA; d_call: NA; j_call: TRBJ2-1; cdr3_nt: TGCAGCGTTGGGAGGTCAGTCCCAATCAATGAGCAGTTCTTC; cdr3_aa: CSVGRSVPINEQFF
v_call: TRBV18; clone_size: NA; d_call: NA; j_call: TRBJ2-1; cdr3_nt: TGTGCCAGCTCACCGGCGGGATTGGATGAGCAGTTCTTC; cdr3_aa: CASSPAGLDEQFF
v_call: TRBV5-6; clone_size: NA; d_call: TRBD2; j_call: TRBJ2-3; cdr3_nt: TGTGCCAGCAGCTTTGAGATAGCGGGAAGATCACAAGATACGCAGTATTTT; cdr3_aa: CASSFEIAGRSQDTQYF
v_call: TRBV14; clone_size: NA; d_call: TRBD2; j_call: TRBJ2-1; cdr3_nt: TGTGCCAGCAGCCGCCTGACTGGGCGGGAGAAGAATGAGCAGTTCTTC; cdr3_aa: CASSRLTGREKNEQFF
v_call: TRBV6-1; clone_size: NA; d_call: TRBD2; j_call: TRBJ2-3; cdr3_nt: TGTGCCAGCAGTGCGCGACTAGCGGGGGGGATAGATACGCAGTATTTT; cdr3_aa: CASSARLAGGIDTQYF
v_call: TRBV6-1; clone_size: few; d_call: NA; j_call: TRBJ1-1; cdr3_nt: TGTGCCAGCAGTGTGGAGGGTGGAGTCCTGAACACTGAAGCTTTCTTT; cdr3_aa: CASSVEGGVLNTEAFF
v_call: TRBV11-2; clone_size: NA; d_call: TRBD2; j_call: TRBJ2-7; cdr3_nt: TGTGCCAGCAGCCCCGATTCTCTAGCGGGCTCATCCTACGAGCAGTACTTC; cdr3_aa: CASSPDSLAGSSYEQYF
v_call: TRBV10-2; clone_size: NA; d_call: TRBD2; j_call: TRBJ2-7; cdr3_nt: TGCGCCAGCACTCCGGGACTAGCTGTTTCCGAGCAGTACTTC; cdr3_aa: CASTPGLAVSEQYF
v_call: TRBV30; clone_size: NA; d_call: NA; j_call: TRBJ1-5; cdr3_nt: TGTGCCTGGAGTACCGGTAGCAATCAGCCCCAGCATTTT; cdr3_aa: CAWSTGSNQPQHF
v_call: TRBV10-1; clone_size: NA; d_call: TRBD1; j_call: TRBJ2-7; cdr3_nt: TGCGCCAGCGGAGGCAGGGGGACCTACGAGCAGTACTTC; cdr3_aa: CASGGRGTYEQYF
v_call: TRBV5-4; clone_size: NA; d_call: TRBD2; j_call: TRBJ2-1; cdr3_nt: TGTGCCAGCAGCCCGGGGACTAGCGGGTCCGGGGAGTTCTTC; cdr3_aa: CASSPGTSGSGEFF
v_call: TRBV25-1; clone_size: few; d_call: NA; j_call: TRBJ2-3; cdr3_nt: TGTGCCAGCAGTGGACGAGGGATCACAGATACGCAGTATTTT; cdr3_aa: CASSGRGITDTQYF
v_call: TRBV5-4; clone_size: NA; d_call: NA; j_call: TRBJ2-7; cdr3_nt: TGTGCCAGCAGCTTGATTGACAGCTACGAGCAGTACTTC; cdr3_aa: CASSLIDSYEQYF
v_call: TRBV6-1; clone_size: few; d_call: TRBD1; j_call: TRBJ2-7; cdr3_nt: TGTGCCAGCAGTGAAGCGACCGGGACAGCCTACGAGCAGTACTTC; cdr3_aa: CASSEATGTAYEQYF
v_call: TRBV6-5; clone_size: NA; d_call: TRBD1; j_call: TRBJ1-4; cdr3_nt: TGTGCCAGCAGTTACCTCCTGACAGGGTTAGCTGAAAAACTGTTTTTT; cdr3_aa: CASSYLLTGLAEKLFF
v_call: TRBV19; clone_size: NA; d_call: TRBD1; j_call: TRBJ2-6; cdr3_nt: TGTGCCAGTAGTATTCTAGGGGGCACTGGGGCCAACGTCCTGACTTTC; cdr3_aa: CASSILGGTGANVLTF
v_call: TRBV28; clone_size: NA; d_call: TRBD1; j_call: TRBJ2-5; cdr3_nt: TGTGCCAGCAGTTTGATGGACAGGGAATTGGGTGAGACCCAGTACTTC; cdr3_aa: CASSLMDRELGETQYF
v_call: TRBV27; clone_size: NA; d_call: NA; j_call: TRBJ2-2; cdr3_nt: TGTGCCAGCAGGGTCCGGTTGAACACCGGGGAGCTGTTTTTT; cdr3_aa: CASRVRLNTGELFF
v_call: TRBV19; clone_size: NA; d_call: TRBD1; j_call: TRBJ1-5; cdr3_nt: TGTGCCAGTAGCATCGACAGGGGAGGCCAGCCCCAGCATTTT; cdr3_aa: CASSIDRGGQPQHF
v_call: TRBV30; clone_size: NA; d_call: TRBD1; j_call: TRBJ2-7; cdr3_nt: TGTGCCTCGACCCCCGACAGGGTATCCTACGAGCAGTACTTC; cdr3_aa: CASTPDRVSYEQYF
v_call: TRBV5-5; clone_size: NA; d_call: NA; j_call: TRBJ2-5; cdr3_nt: TGTGCCAGCAGCTTGTGGGAGACTCAGTACTTC; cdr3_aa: CASSLWETQYF
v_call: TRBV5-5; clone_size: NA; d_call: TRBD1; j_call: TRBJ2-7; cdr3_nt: TGTGCCAGCAGCCCCGGGACAGGGGACTACGAGCAGTACTTC; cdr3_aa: CASSPGTGDYEQYF
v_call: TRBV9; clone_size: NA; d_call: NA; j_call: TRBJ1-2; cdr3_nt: TGTGCCAGCAGCGGACAGGTCTATGGCTACACCTTC; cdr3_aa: CASSGQVYGYTF
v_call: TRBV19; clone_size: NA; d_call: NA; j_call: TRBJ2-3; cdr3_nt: TGTGCCAGTAGTTCAGGTAGCGGATTCACAGATACGCAGTATTTT; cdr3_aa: CASSSGSGFTDTQYF
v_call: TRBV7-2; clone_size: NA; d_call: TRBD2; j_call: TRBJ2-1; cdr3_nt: TGTGCCAGCAGCTTAGGACTAGCGGGTGAGCAGTTCTTC; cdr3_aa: CASSLGLAGEQFF
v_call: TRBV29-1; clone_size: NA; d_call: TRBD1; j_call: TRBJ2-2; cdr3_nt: TGCAGCGTTACCCTAAACAACAGGGGGGCTTATACCGGGGAGCTGTTTTTT; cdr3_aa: CSVTLNNRGAYTGELFF
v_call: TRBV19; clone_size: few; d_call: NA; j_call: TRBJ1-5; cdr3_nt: TGTGCCAGTAGGAGGGGCAATCAGCCCCAGCATTTT; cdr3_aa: CASRRGNQPQHF
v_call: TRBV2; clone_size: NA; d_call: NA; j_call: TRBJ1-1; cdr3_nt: TGTGCCAGCAGTTTTAGGCGGGGGGACTCAGGGATACACTTT; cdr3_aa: CASSFRRGDSGIHF
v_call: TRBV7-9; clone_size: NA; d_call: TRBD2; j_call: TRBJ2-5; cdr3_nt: TGTGCCAGCAGCCCCAGGGGTAGCGGGGGGCACGAGACCCAGTACTTC; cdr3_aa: CASSPRGSGGHETQYF
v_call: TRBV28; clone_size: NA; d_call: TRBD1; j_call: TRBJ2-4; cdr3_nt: TGTGCCAGCAGTCCGCTGACAGGGGAGGCCAAAAACATTCAGTACTTC; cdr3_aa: CASSPLTGEAKNIQYF
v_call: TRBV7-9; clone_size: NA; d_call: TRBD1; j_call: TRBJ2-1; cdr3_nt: TGTGCCAGCAGCAAATGGACAGGGTACGGATTTGAGCAGTTCTTC; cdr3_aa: CASSKWTGYGFEQFF
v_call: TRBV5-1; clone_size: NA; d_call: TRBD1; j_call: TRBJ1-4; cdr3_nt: TGCGCCAGCAGCTTGGCCCCGGGACAGGCTACAGAGGACGAAAAACTGTTTTTT; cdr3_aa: CASSLAPGQATEDEKLFF
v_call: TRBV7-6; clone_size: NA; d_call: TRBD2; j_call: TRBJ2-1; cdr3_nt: TGTGCCAGCAGCTTAGTAGCTAGCGGGGGACCATACAATGAGCAGTTCTTC; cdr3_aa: CASSLVASGGPYNEQFF
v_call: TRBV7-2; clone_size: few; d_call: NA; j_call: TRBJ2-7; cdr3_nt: TGTGCCAGCAGCACAACTCCGGGACACTTCTACGAGCAGTACTTC; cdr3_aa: CASSTTPGHFYEQYF
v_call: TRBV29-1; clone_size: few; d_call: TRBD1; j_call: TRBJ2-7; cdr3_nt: TGCAGCGTTGAATCGGGACAGGGTATCTACGAGCAGTACTTC; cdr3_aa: CSVESGQGIYEQYF
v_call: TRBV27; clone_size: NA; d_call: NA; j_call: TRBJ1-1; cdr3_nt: TGTGCCAGCAGTCACCGGGTAGGGGGGAACACTGAAGCTTTCTTT; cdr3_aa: CASSHRVGGNTEAFF
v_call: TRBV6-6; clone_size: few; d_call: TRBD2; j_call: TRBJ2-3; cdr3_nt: TGTGCCAGCAGTTACTCCGTAGCGGGCCGCACAGATACGCAGTATTTT; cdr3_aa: CASSYSVAGRTDTQYF
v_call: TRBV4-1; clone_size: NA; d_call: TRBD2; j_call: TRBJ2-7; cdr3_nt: TGCGCCAGCAGCCAGTTAGCGGGAGGCCCCTCCTACGAGCAGTACTTC; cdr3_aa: CASSQLAGGPSYEQYF
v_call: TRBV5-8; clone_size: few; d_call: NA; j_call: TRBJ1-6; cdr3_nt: TGTGCCAGCAGCTTGGACAGGAGAAATAATTCACCCCTCCACTTT; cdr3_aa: CASSLDRRNNSPLHF